This T cell receptor (beta chain) is from a study of T cells of healthy individuals. TCRdb called the 5' RACE reads again in MiXCR, with one record for every CDR3 protein. The sample lists around 100,000 distinct CDR3 sequences; about 16% were seen once. The CDR3 covers 13 residues. Trimming removed 6 bases from V and 3 bases from J, with 12 bases in between. This clonotype was observed at least ten times. This rearrangement joins TRBV12-3 or TRBV12-4 to TRBJ2-7; a possible D gene is TRBD1 (6 bases). The sequence was obtained from a human donor in good health. The CDR3 DNA reads TGTGCCAGCAGGGGAAGACAGGACTACGAGCAGTACTTC. Its protein product is CASRGRQDYEQYF.